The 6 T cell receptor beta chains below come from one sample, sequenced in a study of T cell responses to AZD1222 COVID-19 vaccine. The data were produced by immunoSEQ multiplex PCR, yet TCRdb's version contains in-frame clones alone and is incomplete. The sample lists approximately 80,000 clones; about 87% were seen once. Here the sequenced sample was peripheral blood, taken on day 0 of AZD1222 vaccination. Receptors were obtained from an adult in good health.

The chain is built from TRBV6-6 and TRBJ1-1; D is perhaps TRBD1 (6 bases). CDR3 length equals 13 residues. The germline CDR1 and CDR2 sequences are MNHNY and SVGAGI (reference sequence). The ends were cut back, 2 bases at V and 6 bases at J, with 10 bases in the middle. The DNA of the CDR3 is TGTGCCAGCAGTTACGCCGGGGGCCCTGAAGCTTTCTTT. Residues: CASSYAGGPEAFF.

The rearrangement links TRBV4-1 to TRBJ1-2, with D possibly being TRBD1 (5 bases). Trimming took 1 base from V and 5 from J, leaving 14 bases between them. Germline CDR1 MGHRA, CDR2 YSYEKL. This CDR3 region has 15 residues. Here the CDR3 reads CASSQVEGFLYGYTF. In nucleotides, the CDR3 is TGCGCCAGCAGCCAAGTGGAGGGGTTCCTATATGGCTACACCTTC.

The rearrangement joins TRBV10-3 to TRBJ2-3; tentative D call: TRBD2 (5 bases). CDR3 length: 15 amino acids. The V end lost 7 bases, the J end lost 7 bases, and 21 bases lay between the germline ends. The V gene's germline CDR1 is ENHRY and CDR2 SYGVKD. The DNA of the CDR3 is TGTGCCATCAAGTCTCCAGAGATGGACTTACATACGCAGTATTTT. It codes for CAIKSPEMDLHTQYF.

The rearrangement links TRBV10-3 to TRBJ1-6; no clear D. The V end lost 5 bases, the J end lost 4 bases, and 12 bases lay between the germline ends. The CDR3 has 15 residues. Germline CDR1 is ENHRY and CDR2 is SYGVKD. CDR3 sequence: CAISKGLVYNSPLHF. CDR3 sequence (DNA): TGTGCCATCAGTAAGGGATTGGTATATAATTCACCCCTCCACTTT.

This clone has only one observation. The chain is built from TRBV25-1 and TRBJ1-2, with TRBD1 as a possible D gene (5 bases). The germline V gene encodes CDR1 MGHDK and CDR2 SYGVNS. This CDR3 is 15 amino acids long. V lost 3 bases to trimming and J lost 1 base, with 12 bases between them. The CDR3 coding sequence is TGTGCCAGCAGTGAGCCGGGACCGAATAACTATGGCTACACCTTC. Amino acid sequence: CASSEPGPNNYGYTF.

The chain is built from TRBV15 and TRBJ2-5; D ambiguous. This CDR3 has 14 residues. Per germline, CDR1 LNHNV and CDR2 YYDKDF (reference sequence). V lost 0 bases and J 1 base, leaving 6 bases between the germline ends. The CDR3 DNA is TGTGCCACCAGCAGAGATGGTACCCAAGAGACCCAGTACTTC. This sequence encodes CATSRDGTQETQYF. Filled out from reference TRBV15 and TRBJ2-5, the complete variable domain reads DAMVIQNPRYQVTQFGKPVTLSCSQTLNHNVMYWYQQKSSQAPKLLFHYYDKDFNNEADTPDNFQSRRPNTSFCFLDIRSPGLGDTAMYLCATSRDGTQETQYFGPGTRLLVL.